The T cell receptor beta chain under discussion was sequenced for a study of response to subunit inactivated influenza vaccine. General study results and limits: The authors offered the suggestion that each seasonal influenza vaccination recruits few new T cells.

Via MiXCR, TCRdb re-called the RT-PCR reads, giving one row per CDR3 protein. There are fewer than 600,000 distinct CDR3 sequences in the sample; 6.5% to 8% occur only once, and around 13% lies in the top ten. Germline CDR1 and CDR2: SGHTA and FQGNSA. Trimming cost V 0 bases and J 1 base, with 6 bases left between them. The CDR3 runs to 14 residues. Details on this clonotype: Its antigen is undetermined.

The J gene is TRBJ1-2, the V gene TRBV7-2; no reliable D call. The sequencing here drew on PBMCs from blood, taken around 25 months after vaccination. The TCR sequence derives from a man in his fifties or sixties who received an inactivated influenza vaccine. CDR3 DNA sequence: TGTGCCAGCAGCTTAGCGGATATTAACTATGGCTACACCTTC. Translation: CASSLADINYGYTF.